The source of this T cell receptor beta chain is a study of T cells after posttransplantation cyclophosphamide. In germline, CDR1 is ENHRY, CDR2 SYGVKD. The CDR3 has 14 amino acids. V was pared by 3 bases and J by 0 bases, with 6 bases between. Cyclophosphamide on days +3 and +4 followed busulfan-fludarabine conditioning and a marrow graft. Sequenced by immunoSEQ multiplex PCR; TCRdb stores in-frame clones only, minus some. The profile shows around 2,100 clones, approximately 70% of them singletons. The V call is TRBV10-3, the J call TRBJ2-1, with D possibly being TRBD2 (5 bases). Material: CD8+ T cells sorted from PBMCs, obtained 242 days after a stem cell transplant with posttransplant cyclophosphamide. This TCR derives from a male patient between 25 and 39 years old who received an allogeneic stem cell transplant from a related donor, was CMV-positive, and had no GVHD. Some T cells here may be from the graft donor. The CDR3 region has the DNA TGTGCCATCAGTGATGGGAGCTCCTACAATGAGCAGTTCTTC. Its translation is CAISDGSSYNEQFF.